Presented here are 19 T cell receptor beta chains from one specimen sequenced in a study of T cell repertoires in cytomegalovirus infection. Using its own MiXCR run on the reads, TCRdb lists one record per CDR3 protein. The top ten hold 15% to 20% of the sample, which has a few hundred thousand distinct CDR3 sequences, about 23% seen once. Sequenced input: CD8+ T cells from PBMCs. The receptors here all came from a human donor in good health (CMV status not recorded). Some clones in this sample may be carry-over from other donors' samples.

CDR3 sequence (DNA): TGTGCCAGCACCGAAGGCGGGACAGGGCGCACTGAAGCTTTCTTT. Translated, it gives CASTEGGTGRTEAFF. This chain connects TRBV2 to TRBJ1-1; TRBD1 matches 9 bases. The CDR3 length is 15 residues. In germline, CDR1 is SNHLY, CDR2 FYNNEI. With V trimmed by 7 bases and J by 4 bases, 10 bases remained unmatched.

The rearrangement links TRBV20-1 to TRBJ1-5, with 9 bases identical to TRBD1. There are 15 residues in the CDR3. V shed 5 bases and J 6 bases; nucleotides not matched to a gene: 11. Germline CDR1 and CDR2: DFQATT and SNEGSKA (reference sequence). CDR3 sequence reads: CSASLGTGLSQPQHF. The CDR3 region has the DNA TGCAGTGCTTCTCTCGGGACAGGGCTGAGTCAGCCCCAGCATTTT.

This clonotype was detected only a few times. The chain is built from TRBV4-1 and TRBJ2-7; maybe TRBD2 (6 bases). Germline V gives CDR1 MGHRA, CDR2 YSYEKL. This CDR3 contains 15 residues. Between the trimmed V and J ends, which lost 0 bases and 3 bases, there was a span of 12 bases. DNA of the CDR3: TGCGCCAGCAGCCAAGACCCCGGGACTGGCTACGAGCAGTACTTC. Translating it yields CASSQDPGTGYEQYF.

V is TRBV4-1 and J is TRBJ2-1; 12 bases are a match to TRBD2. This CDR3 contains 18 residues. J lost 6 bases, V lost 1 base, and 10 bases had no gene match. Germline V gene sequence: CDR1 MGHRA, CDR2 YSYEKL. CDR3 sequence reads: CASSQVPSGGADSNEQFF. The CDR3 nucleotides are TGCGCCAGCAGCCAAGTGCCTAGCGGGGGGGCTGACTCCAATGAGCAGTTCTTC.

The chain joins TRBV12-3 or TRBV12-4 to TRBJ1-1; D gene uncertain. V was shortened by 5 bases and J by 6 bases, with 10 bases between the two germline ends. This CDR3 has 12 amino acids. Written as DNA, the CDR3 is TGTGCCAGCAGTGGGGTCGTGGCTGAAGCTTTCTTT. Translating gives CASSGVVAEAFF.

This clonotype has a handful of counts. The chain's CDR3 is CASSYGGESYEQYF. The DNA of the CDR3 is TGTGCCAGCAGTTACGGAGGGGAATCCTACGAGCAGTACTTC. The V gene is TRBV6-5, the J gene TRBJ2-7, with D perhaps matching TRBD2 (6 bases). V lost 2 bases and J 1 base, leaving 9 bases between the germline ends. The CDR3 runs to 14 residues. Germline V gene sequence: CDR1 MNHEY, CDR2 SVGAGI.

V and J are TRBV20-1 and TRBJ2-6, with 9 nucleotides matching TRBD1. Germline V CDR1 and CDR2: DFQATT, SNEGSKA (reference sequence). This CDR3 region has 19 residues. Unmatched junction bases numbered 10, after V lost 1 base and J lost 0 bases. The CDR3 region is CSARAEPGQGFSGANVLTF. The CDR3 DNA reads TGCAGTGCTAGAGCGGAACCGGGACAGGGTTTCTCTGGGGCCAACGTCCTGACTTTC.

Only a few counts were recorded for this clonotype. This rearrangement joins TRBV12-3 or TRBV12-4 to TRBJ2-1; 7 nucleotides line up with TRBD1. The CDR3 contains 13 residues. V lost 3 bases to trimming and J lost 8 bases; unmatched junction nucleotides: 4. The CDR3: CASSLDRYHEQFF. The CDR3 coding sequence is TGTGCCAGCAGTTTGGACAGGTACCATGAGCAGTTCTTC.

J is TRBJ2-7 and V is TRBV9; D is ambiguous. The CDR3 has 13 amino acids. The germline V and J ends were trimmed by 4 bases and 7 bases, with 15 bases remaining between them. Per germline, CDR1 SGDLS and CDR2 YYNGEE. In DNA, the CDR3 is TGTGCCAGCAGCCCCCCTTACACCCTAGAGCAGTACTTC. Encoded protein: CASSPPYTLEQYF.

Ten or more counts support this clonotype. The gene calls are TRBV6-5 and TRBJ2-3; D not resolved. The CDR3 contains 15 residues. V was shortened by 2 bases and J by 1 base, with 10 bases between the two germline ends. Germline loops: CDR1 MNHEY, CDR2 SVGAGI. CDR3: CASSYVSPRTDTQYF. CDR3 DNA sequence: TGTGCCAGCAGTTACGTAAGCCCACGCACAGATACGCAGTATTTT.

This clonotype was seen only a few times. This rearrangement joins TRBV5-4 to TRBJ2-7, with D perhaps being TRBD1 or TRBD2 (5 bases each). The CDR3 extends over 15 amino acids. Germline V lookup: CDR1 SGHNT, CDR2 YYREEE (reference sequence). Trimming took off 2 bases at V and 2 bases at J, with 14 bases between the two ends. CDR3 sequence reads: CASSFQGSGPYEQYF. CDR3 DNA sequence: TGTGCCAGCAGCTTCCAAGGGTCGGGACCCTACGAGCAGTACTTC. The whole variable domain, remainder taken from reference TRBV5-4 and TRBJ2-7, is ETGVTQSPTHLIKTRGQQVTLRCSSQSGHNTVSWYQQALGQGPQFIFQYYREEENGRGNFPPRFSGLQFPNYSSELNVNALELDDSALYLCASSFQGSGPYEQYFGPGTRLTVT.

This clonotype has a count of ten or more. The rearrangement links TRBV7-8 to TRBJ2-7; 9 bases match TRBD1. From germline, CDR1 is SGHVS and CDR2 FQNEAQ. CDR3 size: 15 residues. V lost 1 base, J lost 3 bases, and 4 bases stayed unmatched. CDR3 sequence reads: CASSLVGQGYYEQYF. CDR3 bases: TGTGCCAGCAGCTTAGTGGGACAGGGATACTACGAGCAGTACTTC.

The rearrangement links TRBV24-1 to TRBJ1-5; perhaps TRBD1 as D (6 bases). The germline V and J ends were trimmed by 4 bases and 3 bases, with 9 bases remaining between them. The V gene's germline CDR1 is KGHDR and CDR2 SFDVKD. CDR3 size: 14 residues. The CDR3 sequence: CATSERQVNQPQHF. CDR3 nucleotide sequence: TGTGCCACCAGTGAGAGACAGGTCAATCAGCCCCAGCATTTT.

As to this clonotype: Possible read error: a much larger clone is one base away. The chain couples TRBV7-9 to TRBJ2-3; the D is unclear. The CDR3 consists of 13 residues. Per the germline V gene, CDR1 is SEHNR and CDR2 is FQNEAQ (reference sequence). V was pared by 3 bases and J by 1 base, with 5 bases between. CDR3 nucleotide sequence: TGTGCCAGCAGCTTCAAGGGCACAGATACGCAGTATTTT. Protein sequence: CASSFKGTDTQYF.

The J gene is TRBJ2-7, the V gene TRBV7-9; D remains unclear. The germline gives CDR1 SEHNR, CDR2 FQNEAQ (reference sequence). The CDR3 covers 15 residues. Trimming took 5 bases from V and 0 from J, leaving 14 bases between them. The CDR3 loop reads CASSTCRSSSYEQYF. The CDR3 bases are TGTGCCAGCAGCACATGCAGGTCTAGCTCCTACGAGCAGTACTTC.

As to this clonotype: A read error may be the cause here, since a much bigger clone is one base away. The rearrangement links TRBV10-3 to TRBJ1-6; maybe TRBD1 (5 bases). CDR1 and CDR2 from the germline V gene are ENHRY and SYGVKD. The CDR3 extends over 14 amino acids. CDR3 amino acids: CTISETGSNSPLHF. DNA for the CDR3: TGTACCATCAGTGAAACAGGTTCGAATTCACCCCTCCACTTT.

This chain links TRBV7-6 with TRBJ1-1; 8 bases align to TRBD1. Germline-derived CDR1 and CDR2 are SGHVS and FNYEAQ. J gave up 5 bases and V 6 bases, and 5 bases lay outside the gene matches. The CDR3 loop spans 13 amino acids. The CDR3 DNA follows: TGTGCCAGCAGTCAAACAGGGGGGACTGAAGCTTTCTTT. It codes for CASSQTGGTEAFF. Full variable domain (remainder filled in from reference TRBV7-6 and TRBJ1-1): GAGVSQSPRYKVTKRGQDVALRCDPISGHVSLYWYRQALGQGPEFLTYFNYEAQQDKSGLPNDRFSAERPEGSISTLTIQRTEQRDSAMYRCASSQTGGTEAFFGQGTRLTVV.

The table lists this clonotype with a few counts. The V gene is TRBV19, the J gene TRBJ1-2; 7 bases align to TRBD1. Per germline, CDR1 LNHDA and CDR2 SQIVND (reference sequence). After removal of 6 bases from V and 2 bases from J, the junction contained 9 bases not matched to a gene. The CDR3 is 15 amino acids. This chain's CDR3 is CASRGGQTRNYGYTF. The CDR3, as DNA: TGTGCCAGTAGAGGGGGACAGACCAGAAACTATGGCTACACCTTC.

This clonotype was detected many times. The chain is built from TRBV12-3 or TRBV12-4 and TRBJ2-2; no definite D call. This CDR3 comprises 13 residues. Trimming took 5 bases from V and 1 from J, leaving 5 bases between them. CDR3 sequence: CASSIMNTGELFF. The CDR3 bases are TGTGCCAGCAGTATCATGAACACCGGGGAGCTGTTTTTT.